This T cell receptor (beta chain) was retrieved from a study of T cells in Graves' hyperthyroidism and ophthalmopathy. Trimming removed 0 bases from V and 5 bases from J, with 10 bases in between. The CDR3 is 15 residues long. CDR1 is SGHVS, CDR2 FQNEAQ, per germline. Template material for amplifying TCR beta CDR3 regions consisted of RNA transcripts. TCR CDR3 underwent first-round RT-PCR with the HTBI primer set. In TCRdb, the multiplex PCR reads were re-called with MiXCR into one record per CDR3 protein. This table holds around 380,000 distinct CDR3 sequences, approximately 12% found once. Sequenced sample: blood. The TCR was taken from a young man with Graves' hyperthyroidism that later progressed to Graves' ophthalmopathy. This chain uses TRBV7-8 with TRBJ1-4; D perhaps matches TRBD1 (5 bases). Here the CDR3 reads CASSLASGTNEKLFF. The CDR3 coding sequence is TGTGCCAGCAGCTTAGCTTCGGGGACGAATGAAAAACTGTTTTTT.